The rows below give T cell receptor beta chains drawn from one sample of a study of blood T cell repertoires in COVID-19. The method was immunoSEQ multiplex PCR; TCRdb's version includes in-frame clones alone and lacks a portion of them. In the table there are some 280,000 clones, roughly nine tenths of which are singletons. Sequenced input: peripheral blood. The receptors stem from a woman in her forties who had recovered from COVID-19. CDR3s include the opening cysteine and the closing phenylalanine or tryptophan. The size of a clone is reported for some rows only, either as once, few or many, or as a class for expanded clones.

cdr3_aa: CASSLSGQYGYTF
clone_size: few
j_call: TRBJ1-2
v_call: TRBV27

cdr3_aa: CATSDRDRQDPLTRSAQFF
clone_size: .
j_call: TRBJ2-1
v_call: TRBV24-1

cdr3_aa: CASKTGGFPDTQYF
clone_size: .
j_call: TRBJ2-3
v_call: TRBV6-5

cdr3_aa: CASSAGLAGSYEQYF
clone_size: .
j_call: TRBJ2-7
v_call: TRBV7-8

cdr3_aa: CASSQGTEPGGEQYF
clone_size: .
j_call: TRBJ2-7
v_call: TRBV4-2

cdr3_aa: CASSRPRAEAFF
clone_size: once
j_call: TRBJ1-1
v_call: TRBV28

cdr3_aa: CASSQYPGQGRHGYTF
clone_size: .
j_call: TRBJ1-2
v_call: TRBV23-1

cdr3_aa: CASSWDSYEQYF
clone_size: .
j_call: TRBJ2-7
v_call: TRBV12-3/TRBV12-4

cdr3_aa: CASSGRQGTNKNIQYF
clone_size: .
j_call: TRBJ2-4
v_call: TRBV25-1

cdr3_aa: CASSLNTDTQYF
clone_size: .
j_call: TRBJ2-3
v_call: TRBV11-3

cdr3_aa: CASSPDRGQGQPQHF
clone_size: once
j_call: TRBJ1-5
v_call: TRBV18

cdr3_aa: CASSIDGQGAYNSPLHF
clone_size: .
j_call: TRBJ1-6
v_call: TRBV19

cdr3_aa: CASSFASSGNGFF
clone_size: .
j_call: TRBJ2-1
v_call: TRBV7-9

cdr3_aa: CASSPRGHQETQYF
clone_size: .
j_call: TRBJ2-5
v_call: TRBV18

cdr3_aa: CAISEVASGRDNEQFF
clone_size: .
j_call: TRBJ2-1
v_call: TRBV10-3

cdr3_aa: CASSRSGSNTGELFF
clone_size: .
j_call: TRBJ2-2
v_call: TRBV3-1/TRBV3-2

cdr3_aa: CASSLGGNEAFF
clone_size: .
j_call: TRBJ1-1
v_call: TRBV11-2

cdr3_aa: CASSNPDRAVYEQYF
clone_size: .
j_call: TRBJ2-7
v_call: TRBV6-6

cdr3_aa: CASSPEGTGRSPLHF
clone_size: .
j_call: TRBJ1-6
v_call: TRBV19

cdr3_aa: CASSSYGTGVTGNTIYF
clone_size: .
j_call: TRBJ1-3
v_call: TRBV19

cdr3_aa: CAISPGGYNSPLHF
clone_size: .
j_call: TRBJ1-6
v_call: TRBV10-3

cdr3_aa: CASRRDRGTADDPKTYEQYF
clone_size: .
j_call: TRBJ2-7
v_call: TRBV10-2

cdr3_aa: CASSRQGSSYNEQFF
clone_size: .
j_call: TRBJ2-1
v_call: TRBV6-1

cdr3_aa: CASSFGLQETQYF
clone_size: .
j_call: TRBJ2-5
v_call: TRBV6-5

cdr3_aa: CATSSDFRNQPQHF
clone_size: .
j_call: TRBJ1-5
v_call: TRBV15

cdr3_aa: CASSWGPGQGAYEQYF
clone_size: .
j_call: TRBJ2-7
v_call: TRBV5-1

cdr3_aa: CASTLDRVNTEAFF
clone_size: .
j_call: TRBJ1-1
v_call: TRBV5-4

cdr3_aa: CASSNGGAETQYF
clone_size: .
j_call: TRBJ2-5
v_call: TRBV7-2

cdr3_aa: CASSEEEGSGNIQYF
clone_size: .
j_call: TRBJ2-4
v_call: TRBV6-1